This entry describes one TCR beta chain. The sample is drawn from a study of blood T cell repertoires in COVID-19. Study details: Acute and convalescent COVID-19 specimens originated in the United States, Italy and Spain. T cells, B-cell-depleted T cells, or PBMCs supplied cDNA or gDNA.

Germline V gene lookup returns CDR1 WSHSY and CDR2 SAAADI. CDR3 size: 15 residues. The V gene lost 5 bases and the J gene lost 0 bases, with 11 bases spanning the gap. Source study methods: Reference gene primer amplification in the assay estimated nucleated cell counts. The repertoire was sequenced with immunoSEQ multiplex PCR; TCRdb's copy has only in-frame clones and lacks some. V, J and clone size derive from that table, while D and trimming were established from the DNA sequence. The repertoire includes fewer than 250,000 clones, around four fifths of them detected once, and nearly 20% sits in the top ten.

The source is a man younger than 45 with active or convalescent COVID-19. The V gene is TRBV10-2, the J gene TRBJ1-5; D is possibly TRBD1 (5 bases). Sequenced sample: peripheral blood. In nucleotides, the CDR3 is TGCGCCAGCAGTCCGACAGAATATAGCAATCAGCCCCAGCATTTT. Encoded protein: CASSPTEYSNQPQHF.